The present T cell receptor beta chain was sequenced within a study of blood T cell repertoires in COVID-19. In the study overall: The samples span acute and convalescent COVID-19 from the United States, Italy and Spain. Sources were T cells, B-cell-depleted T cells, or PBMCs; the material itself was cDNA or gDNA.

Germline lookup yields CDR1 SGDLS and CDR2 YYNGEE. J was trimmed by 3 bases and V by 5 bases; bases with no gene match: 5. The CDR3 contains 15 residues. Authors' processing steps: Amplified reference gene primers provided the basis for estimating nucleated cell counts. The method was immunoSEQ multiplex PCR; TCRdb's version includes in-frame clones alone and lacks a portion of them. The V and J calls and the clone size are those of that table, but D and trimming were determined from the DNA. In the table there are fewer than 200,000 clones, about 83% of which are singletons. The TCR comes from a human donor in a cohort sampled during active COVID-19. The sequencing input was peripheral blood. The chain couples TRBV9 to TRBJ2-3; TRBD2 matches at 11 bases. The CDR3: CASRGSGRETDTQYF. The CDR3 region has the DNA TGTGCCAGCAGGGGTAGCGGGAGGGAGACAGATACGCAGTATTTT.